The 29 T cell receptor beta chains below all came from one sample that was sequenced in a study of cytomegalovirus exposure and HLA in healthy donors. PCR employed 60 Vbeta and 13 Jbeta primers. The repertoire was sequenced with immunoSEQ multiplex PCR; TCRdb's copy has only in-frame clones and lacks some. Of approximately 100,000 clones listed, roughly three quarters were seen once; the top ten hold more than 1.4%. The sample comprised PBMCs. All receptors derive from a man aged 35 to 55 in good health and CMV-seronegative.

The genes are TRBV18 and TRBJ1-5; perhaps TRBD1 as D (5 bases). Looked up from germline, CDR1 is KGHSH and CDR2 is LQKENI. The length of the CDR3 is 15 residues. The germline V and J ends were trimmed by 5 bases and 1 base, with 12 bases remaining between them. Here the CDR3 DNA reads TGTGCCAGCTCAACGGGGGGGGGAAGCAATCAGCCCCAGCATTTT. As protein: CASSTGGGSNQPQHF.

The chain joins TRBV6-5 to TRBJ2-7; the D is unclear. The ends were cut back, 2 bases at V and 0 bases at J, with 11 bases in the middle. Germline CDR1 is MNHEY and CDR2 is SVGAGI. CDR3 length: 15 residues. The CDR3 sequence: CASSYDRISSYEQYF. DNA for the CDR3: TGTGCCAGCAGTTACGATCGAATTAGCTCCTACGAGCAGTACTTC.

This rearrangement joins TRBV7-8 to TRBJ1-1; tentative D call: TRBD1 (5 bases). This CDR3 is built from 15 residues. Per the germline V gene, CDR1 is SGHVS and CDR2 is FQNEAQ. V lost 5 bases and J lost 3, with 16 bases in between. CDR3 in DNA: TGTGCCAGCAGCCTTCAGGGTCAATGGGACACTGAAGCTTTCTTT. The encoded protein is CASSLQGQWDTEAFF.

The CDR3 DNA sequence: TGTGCCAGCAGCTTACACGGGACAGGCGCTTATGGCTACACCTTC. Translation gives CASSLHGTGAYGYTF. The chain links TRBV28 to TRBJ1-2; 8 positions agree with TRBD1. V lost 6 bases to trimming and J lost 5 bases; unmatched junction nucleotides: 11. The CDR3 is 15 amino acids. The germline gives CDR1 MDHEN, CDR2 SYDVKM.

As concerns this clone: Here the CDR3 omits its conserved ending phenylalanine or tryptophan, so a read error is the likely source. No DNA is shown, since the ends of the CDR3 on it are uncertain; the CDR3 is the one TCRdb lists. The chain recombines TRBV20-1 with TRBJ1-1; TRBD1, the D gene given by the table, was not confirmed from the DNA. The CDR3 region is 11 residues in length, termini included. Germline CDR1 is DFQATT and CDR2 is SNEGSKA (reference sequence). The CDR3: CSARGGDIGSL.

V gene TRBV19 combines with J gene TRBJ2-5; 9 positions match TRBD2. The CDR3 is made up of 14 amino acids. J gave up 5 bases and V 5 bases, and 6 bases lay outside the gene matches. Germline V gene sequence: CDR1 LNHDA, CDR2 SQIVND (reference sequence). The DNA of the CDR3 is TGTGCCAGTAGTGCGGGGGGGCCGTCGGAGACCCAGTACTTC. Translated: CASSAGGPSETQYF.

The V and J genes are TRBV19 and TRBJ1-6; 10 nucleotides align to TRBD1. V gave up 3 bases and J gave up 9 bases; unmatched junction bases: 2. The CDR3 runs 14 residues. Germline lookup yields CDR1 LNHDA and CDR2 SQIVND (reference sequence). CDR3 sequence (DNA): TGTGCCAGTAGTATCGGACAGGGGGGTTCACCCCTCCACTTT. Translated: CASSIGQGGSPLHF. The full variable domain, its missing parts supplied by reference TRBV19 and TRBJ1-6, is DGGITQSPKYLFRKEGQNVTLSCEQNLNHDAMYWYRQDPGQGLRLIYYSQIVNDFQKGDIAEGYSVSREKKESFPLTVTSAQKNPTAFYLCASSIGQGGSPLHFGNGTRLTVT.

This chain connects TRBV9 to TRBJ1-5; 8 positions match TRBD1. Germline V gene lookup returns CDR1 SGDLS and CDR2 YYNGEE. V dropped 2 bases and J dropped 5; count of bases not matched to a gene: 0. The CDR3 sequence is 13 residues long. CDR3 nucleotide sequence: TGTGCCAGCAGCGTGGACAGGGATCAGCCCCAGCATTTT. This translates into CASSVDRDQPQHF.

The gene calls are TRBV2 and TRBJ1-5, with D unresolved. The V gene lost 3 bases and the J gene lost 5 bases, with 17 bases spanning the gap. Germline-derived CDR1 and CDR2 are SNHLY and FYNNEI. The CDR3 is made up of 16 amino acids. In DNA, the CDR3 is TGTGCCAGCAGTGAGAGGAGACGGCGTTCTGATCAGCCCCAGCATTTT. Translation: CASSERRRRSDQPQHF.

This chain joins TRBV5-1 and TRBJ1-3; D gene ambiguous. V lost 4 bases and J lost 2, with 13 bases in between. The CDR3 is 15 amino acids. CDR1 and CDR2 from the germline V gene are SGHRS and YFSETQ. The CDR3 coding sequence is TGCGCCAGCAGCGAGGCCGTGGGTACTGGAAACACCATATATTTT. Translated, it gives CASSEAVGTGNTIYF.

The rearrangement links TRBV11-2 to TRBJ2-1; D ambiguous. Germline CDR1 and CDR2: SGHAT and FQNNGV. V shed 4 bases and J shed 13 bases, with 14 bases lying between them. The CDR3 is made up of 12 amino acids. CDR3 sequence (DNA): TGTGCCAGCAGCTCCGCCGAGAAGCGACAGTTCTTC. Amino acid sequence: CASSSAEKRQFF. Supplemented by reference TRBV11-2 and TRBJ2-1, the full variable domain reads EAGVAQSPRYKIIEKRQSVAFWCNPISGHATLYWYQQILGQGPKLLIQFQNNGVVDDSQLPKDRFSAERLKGVDSTLKIQPAKLEDSAVYLCASSSAEKRQFFGPGTRLTVL.

The J gene is TRBJ1-1, the V gene TRBV18; tentatively, D is TRBD1 (6 bases). The length of the CDR3 is 14 residues. Trimming stripped 6 bases from V and 6 bases from J, with 17 bases between. The V gene's germline CDR1 is KGHSH and CDR2 LQKENI. CDR3 in DNA: TGTGCCAGCTCGCTCTCAAGGACAGAGGCTGAAGCTTTCTTT. It encodes CASSLSRTEAEAFF.

V gene TRBV28 combines with J gene TRBJ2-7, with no clear D. This CDR3 is 12 amino acids long. The germline CDR1 and CDR2 sequences are MDHEN and SYDVKM. Trimming took 6 bases from V and 2 from J, leaving 8 bases between them. The CDR3 DNA reads as TGTGCCAGCAGGCAGGTCCCCTACGAGCAGTACTTC. It is translated as CASRQVPYEQYF.

The V gene is TRBV29-1, the J gene TRBJ2-1; the match to TRBD2 covers 9 bases. Germline lookup yields CDR1 SQVTM and CDR2 ANQGSEA. After removal of 4 bases from V and 0 bases from J, the junction contained 13 bases not matched to a gene. This CDR3 comprises 18 residues. CDR3 DNA: TGCAGCGTTGTGAGTCTAGCGGGACCCGTGAGCTCCTACAATGAGCAGTTCTTC. Protein product: CSVVSLAGPVSSYNEQFF.

The chain joins TRBV29-1 to TRBJ1-1; 7 bases are a match to TRBD1. Germline values: CDR1 SQVTM, CDR2 ANQGSEA. CDR3 size: 13 residues. Unmatched junction bases numbered 10, after V lost 7 bases and J lost 5 bases. Written as DNA, the CDR3 is TGCAGCGGTGCGGGACAGCCATTTACTGAAGCTTTCTTT. It codes for CSGAGQPFTEAFF.

The chain links TRBV7-9 to TRBJ1-5; D not certain. Per germline, CDR1 SEHNR and CDR2 FQNEAQ (reference sequence). V shed 1 base and J shed 4 bases, with 8 bases lying between them. The length of the CDR3 is 14 residues. The CDR3 DNA is TGTGCCAGCAGCTTAGAAGGGAGTAATCAGCCCCAGCATTTT. Encoded protein: CASSLEGSNQPQHF. Full variable domain (missing parts from reference TRBV7-9 and TRBJ1-5): DTGVSQNPRHKITKRGQNVTFRCDPISEHNRLYWYRQTLGQGPEFLTYFQNEAQLEKSRLLSDRFSAERPKGSFSTLEIQRTEQGDSAMYLCASSLEGSNQPQHFGDGTRLSIL.

The V gene is TRBV27, the J gene TRBJ2-7; 9 bases fit TRBD1. Losses at the gene ends were 6 bases for V and 5 bases for J; bases not matched to a gene: 8. Germline CDR1 is MNHEY and CDR2 is SMNVEV (reference sequence). The CDR3 has 14 residues. CDR3 DNA: TGTGCCAGCAGAAGACTCGGGACAGGGAACGAGCAGTACTTC. It yields the protein CASRRLGTGNEQYF.

The rearrangement links TRBV9 to TRBJ1-2, with D tentatively TRBD1 (5 bases). Between the trimmed V and J ends, which lost 3 bases and 7 bases, there was a span of 7 bases. The CDR3 has 11 amino acids. Germline CDR1 and CDR2: SGDLS and YYNGEE. The CDR3 DNA sequence: TGTGCCAGCAGCGCCAGGGCTGGCTACACCTTC. Translated, it gives CASSARAGYTF.

The chain has TRBV7-9 and TRBJ2-5, with TRBD1 matching over 11 bases. The trim removed 1 base at V and 2 bases at J, leaving 12 bases unmatched. Per germline, CDR1 SEHNR and CDR2 FQNEAQ (reference sequence). The CDR3 contains 19 residues. The CDR3 coding sequence is TGTGCCAGCAGCTTAGGGACAGGGGGCCCAGCGGGGCTACAAGAGACCCAGTACTTC. Translating it yields CASSLGTGGPAGLQETQYF. Drawing the rest from reference TRBV7-9 and TRBJ2-5, the complete variable domain is DTGVSQNPRHKITKRGQNVTFRCDPISEHNRLYWYRQTLGQGPEFLTYFQNEAQLEKSRLLSDRFSAERPKGSFSTLEIQRTEQGDSAMYLCASSLGTGGPAGLQETQYFGPGTRLLVL.

The CDR3 region is CASSLTGTGTNTGELFF. In nucleotides, the CDR3 is TGTGCCAGCAGCCTCACCGGGACAGGGACCAACACCGGGGAGCTGTTTTTT. This chain uses TRBV7-7 with TRBJ2-2, with 9 positions matching TRBD1. V lost 5 bases and J lost 2; bases outside the gene matches: 9. There are 17 residues in the CDR3. The germline gives CDR1 SSHAT, CDR2 FNYEAQ (reference sequence).

Notes on this clone: Other DNA sequences of this sample code for an identical CDR3. The DNA for the CDR3 is TGTGCCAGCAGTTCCCTAACCGGGACAGTTATTAAAAACTCACCCCTCCACTTT. It is translated as CASSSLTGTVIKNSPLHF. The chain couples TRBV28 to TRBJ1-6; 7 bases map to TRBD1. Germline V gene sequence: CDR1 MDHEN, CDR2 SYDVKM. CDR3 length: 18 residues. V trimming: 4 bases; J trimming: 10 bases; junction bases outside the gene matches: 19. The variable domain in full, with the rest retrieved from reference TRBV28 and TRBJ1-6, is DVKVTQSSRYLVKRTGEKVFLECVQDMDHENMFWYRQDPGLGLRLIYFSYDVKMKEKGDIPEGYSVSREKKERFSLILESASTNQTSMYLCASSSLTGTVIKNSPLHFGNGTRLTVT.

Here the CDR3 reads CSVRDRGSRDTQYF. The CDR3 nucleotides are TGCAGCGTTCGTGACAGGGGGTCCAGAGATACGCAGTATTTT. The rearrangement links TRBV29-1 to TRBJ2-3; TRBD1 matches 9 bases. Trimming removed 5 bases from V and 5 bases from J; junction bases left unmatched: 8. The CDR3 length is 14 residues. Germline loops: CDR1 SQVTM, CDR2 ANQGSEA.

This rearrangement joins TRBV5-4 to TRBJ1-1, with a possible D match to TRBD1 (6 bases). The CDR3 is 16 residues long. Per the germline V gene, CDR1 is SGHNT and CDR2 is YYREEE (reference sequence). The V end was cut by 0 bases, the J end by 4 bases, with 16 bases between. The CDR3, as DNA: TGTGCCAGCAGCTTGGTGGGATCCAGGGGTTTCACTGAAGCTTTCTTT. The encoded protein is CASSLVGSRGFTEAFF.

The chain combines TRBV28 with TRBJ1-2; 8 bases are a match to TRBD1. The CDR3 is made up of 14 amino acids. The germline gives CDR1 MDHEN, CDR2 SYDVKM. V dropped 4 bases and J dropped 8; count of bases not matched to a gene: 9. CDR3 coding DNA: TGTGCCAGCAGTTCCGCTGGACAGGGAGGAGGCTACACCTTC. This sequence encodes CASSSAGQGGGYTF.

The chain couples TRBV7-9 to TRBJ2-5; D is uncertain. The germline V gene encodes CDR1 SEHNR and CDR2 FQNEAQ (reference sequence). The CDR3 covers 14 residues. V was trimmed by 1 base and J by 5 bases, leaving 11 bases between them. DNA for the CDR3: TGTGCCAGCAGCTTAGAACCTAGTCTCGAGACCCAGTACTTC. Translating it yields CASSLEPSLETQYF.

The chain links TRBV5-1 to TRBJ2-1; 8 nucleotides align to TRBD1. The V gene end was trimmed by 4 bases and the J gene end by 2 bases; junction bases not matched to a gene: 8. This CDR3 has 16 amino acids. Germline CDR1 and CDR2: SGHRS and YFSETQ. The CDR3 DNA reads as TGCGCCAGCAGCAAACCCGGGACAGGAGCCTACAATGAGCAGTTCTTC. It codes for CASSKPGTGAYNEQFF.

This clone was seen a few times. The V call is TRBV10-2, the J call TRBJ2-7; TRBD2 might be the D (6 bases). The V end lost 5 bases, the J end lost 4 bases, and 12 bases lay between the germline ends. Germline assignment: CDR1 WSHSY and CDR2 SAAADI. The CDR3 length is 13 residues. In DNA form, the CDR3 reads TGCGCCAGCAGTCGTAGGAGGGGTTACGAGCAGTACTTC. This translates into CASSRRRGYEQYF.

This chain uses TRBV5-1 with TRBJ1-6; the match to TRBD1 covers 7 bases. The CDR3 spans 17 residues. Germline CDR1 and CDR2: SGHRS and YFSETQ. Trimming removed 0 bases from V and 9 bases from J; junction bases left unmatched: 12. For the CDR3, the DNA is TGCGCCAGCAGCTTGGAGGGTGTTGGAGGGGGCAGTTCACCCCTCCACTTT. Amino acids: CASSLEGVGGGSSPLHF.

This chain connects TRBV18 to TRBJ2-2; the match to TRBD1 covers 8 bases. The V and J ends lost 3 bases and 0 bases, in that order; junction bases with no gene match: 9. The CDR3 runs 18 residues. In germline, CDR1 is KGHSH, CDR2 LQKENI. Here the CDR3 DNA reads TGTGCCAGCTCACCCTACCAGGGGGCTGGCTCGAACACCGGGGAGCTGTTTTTT. It specifies CASSPYQGAGSNTGELFF.